This T cell receptor beta chain was sequenced during a study of neoadjuvant nivolumab and ipilimumab in lung cancer. Study-level information: The combination arm added day-1 ipilimumab 1 mg/kg to nivolumab 3 mg/kg on days 1, 15, 29. Findings of the study overall: TCR richness and clonality were higher in tumors than adjacent uninvolved lung. Only a small number of samples underwent TCR sequencing. Resected-tumor TCR richness correlated positively with pretherapy blood richness.

Comment on this clone: Its matching antigen is unknown.

Produced via immunoSEQ multiplex PCR; TCRdb's table is partial and in-frame only. The sample carries about 30,000 clones, about 70% recorded once. Per germline, CDR1 SEHNR and CDR2 FQNEAQ (reference sequence). Trimming pared 3 bases from V and 4 bases from J, leaving 10 bases between. The CDR3 runs 13 residues. The source of this sequence is an adult with non-small cell lung cancer. The starting material was tumor tissue, obtained after neoadjuvant nivolumab, alone or with ipilimumab, at or shortly before surgery. The chain links TRBV7-9 to TRBJ2-7; TRBD1 might be the D (6 bases). CDR3 amino acids: CASSFYRAYEQYF. DNA for the CDR3: TGTGCCAGCAGCTTCTACAGGGCGTACGAGCAGTACTTC.